Listed below are T cell receptor beta chains from one sample, sequenced in a study of human T cells and chemical hapten exposure. TCRdb re-derived calls from the RACE reads in MiXCR, one entry per CDR3 protein. The data show approximately 60,000 distinct CDR3 sequences, about 11% seen once. This sample comprised whole blood, obtained in connection with sensitization to the hapten diphenylcyclopropenone (DPC). The origin of the receptors is a woman in her forties with alopecia areata. Some clones in this sample may be carry-over from other donors' samples. The conserved cysteine and the conserved F or W are not part of the CDR3 here. Fields, in order: J gene, V gene, CDR3 protein.

>TRBJ2-3|TRBV6-2/TRBV6-3
ASRPNRPDTQY
>TRBJ2-1|TRBV29-1
SAQGAGEQF
>TRBJ1-3|TRBV29-1
SVDPDNTGNTIY
>TRBJ1-1|TRBV7-3
ASSKDRAINTEAF
>TRBJ2-1|TRBV7-2
ASKRLAGEVYNEQF
>TRBJ2-5|TRBV7-8
ASSFPGLASQETQY
>TRBJ2-1|TRBV29-1
SVAVGPNEQF
>TRBJ2-1|TRBV20-1
SSKTSYNEQF
>TRBJ1-2|TRBV7-6
ASSSGTAGYT
>TRBJ1-6|TRBV7-9
ASSTTKGGGLH
>TRBJ1-3|TRBV9
ASSVGGVSGNTIY
>TRBJ2-1|TRBV27
ASSFLAPWRQF
>TRBJ2-3|TRBV7-6
ASSQLPGTLVNTDTQY
>TRBJ2-5|TRBV4-3
ASSQDRRGETQY
>TRBJ1-3|TRBV6-5
ASSYGNTIY
>TRBJ2-6|TRBV19
ASSIDGFSGANVLT
>TRBJ2-1|TRBV20-1
SASSGANEQF
>TRBJ2-3|TRBV15
ATSSTGSTDTQY
>TRBJ2-1|TRBV29-1
SVDLLAKYSYNEQF
>TRBJ1-5|TRBV7-8
ASSLGGYSGNQPQH
>TRBJ2-7|TRBV7-2
ASSIGLAGGLEQY
>TRBJ2-3|TRBV5-5
ASSTLASSTDTQY
>TRBJ2-2|TRBV4-3
ASSQDRETSTGELF
>TRBJ2-7|TRBV30
AWSSGYEQY
>TRBJ1-1|TRBV20-1
SAGQTGNTEAF
>TRBJ1-2|TRBV7-2
ASSPFTSYGYT
>TRBJ1-1|TRBV29-1
SVEDRHSNTEAF
>TRBJ2-5|TRBV19
ASSRSGRGGETQY
>TRBJ1-2|TRBV7-9
ASTVQGAEGYT
>TRBJ1-1|TRBV9
ASSVGTAPRTEAF
>TRBJ2-2|TRBV4-2
ASSQDSSGNTGELF
>TRBJ1-2|TRBV29-1
SVRIGDYGYT
>TRBJ2-7|TRBV7-9
ASSQFSRTGNSYEQY
>TRBJ2-5|TRBV5-6
ASSLELAGGETQY